This T cell receptor (beta chain) came from a study of metastatic and nonmetastatic thyroid tumors (dated by TCRdb to the early 2020s). With regard to the full study: The researchers compared repertoires between peripheral blood samples and tumor or nodule tissue samples from patients with malignant or benign thyroid disease. The research as a whole found: In both blood and tumor samples, malignant tumors were reported to have significantly higher TCR beta diversity than benign nodules.

This clone was found many times. Its antigen remains undetermined. The sample holds no much larger clone one base away, and base qualities are not on file. Before undergoing thyroid surgery, none of the patients had been given any kind of treatment. Patient clinical samples collected from about 2011 to 2019 were retrospectively analysed using T-cell receptor beta sequencing. The method was PCR. Sequencing used an Illumina HiSeq 4000. High-throughput sequencing was used to profile the CDR3 region of the TCR beta-chain in every patient. The authors' pipeline ran thus. The researchers built a classifier to tell apart papillary thyroid cancer patients with distant metastasis, based on CDR3 differences among clinicopathological groups. Repertoire diversity was assessed with the Shannon index, and tumor-blood repertoire similarity with the Morisita-Horn index. TCRdb reanalyzed the raw reads on its own, using fastp at Q25 for trimming and MiXCR for clone calling, and kept in-frame beta chains. The V and J calls shown here were made by TCRdb, not taken from the authors' results. For this sample the table gives about 49,000 clones, of which 3.5% to 5% were detected only once. About 9.8% of the sample is taken by the ten largest.

Here V drops 3 bases and J drops 9 bases, and the junction holds 3 bases not matched to any gene. Inclusive of the bounding cysteine and phenylalanine, the CDR3 is 14 residues long. This entry keeps only the CDR3 DNA: 42 bases, framed from base 1. The germline V gene (reference sequence) supplies CDR1 LGHDT and CDR2 YNNKEL. Recombination joined TRBV3-1 with TRBJ1-6, and TRBD1 aligns with 9 junction nucleotides. The sample consisted of blood. The source is a female donor with papillary thyroid cancer or a benign thyroid nodule (not recorded which). Some clones in this sample may be carry-over from other donors' samples. The CDR3 loop reads CASSQGDRVSPLHF. The DNA reads TGTGCCAGCAGCCAGGGGGACAGGGTTTCACCCCTCCACTTT.